This T cell receptor (beta chain) is drawn from a study of T-cell memory formation after mild COVID-19. For the study at large: In these data, TCR clusters were largely donor specific.

Losses at the gene ends were 6 bases for V and 5 bases for J; bases not matched to a gene: 7. The CDR3 sequence is 14 residues long. CDR1 is DFQATT and CDR2 is SNEGSKA in the germline V gene (reference sequence). A single record per CDR3 protein comes from TCRdb applying MiXCR to the 5' RACE reads. The sample consists of 350,000 to 500,000 distinct CDR3 sequences, 15% to 20% of them appearing once. The rearrangement uses TRBV20-1 and TRBJ2-5, with 12 nucleotides matching TRBD2. Sequenced: PBMCs or a T cell subset sorted from them (not recorded which). The sequence was obtained from an adult woman who had mild COVID-19 (a few samples of this study predate the infection). Cell type and time point are not known. The CDR3 DNA reads TGCAGTGCCCGGCCTAGCGGGAGGGTGGAGACCCAGTACTTC. Translation gives CSARPSGRVETQYF.